The T cell receptor beta chain under discussion was sequenced for a study of blood T cell repertoires in COVID-19. Across the whole study: Nucleic acid was either cDNA or gDNA, and it came from T cells, B-cell-depleted T cells, or PBMCs.

V lost 5 bases and J 7 bases, leaving 15 bases between the germline ends. The CDR3 is 13 amino acids. CDR1 and CDR2 (germline): SGHTA, FQGNSA. Only in-frame clones appear in the TCRdb table, and some are missing; sequencing was by immunoSEQ multiplex PCR. The sample holds over 100,000 clones, roughly 83% seen once. The chain is built from TRBV7-2 and TRBJ2-7; D remains ambiguous. Sequenced sample: peripheral blood. This TCR was recovered from a woman aged 65 to 85 with acute or convalescent COVID-19. CDR3 DNA: TGTGCCAGCAGCGTGACCGGGTCTCGGGAGCAGTACTTC. The encoded protein is CASSVTGSREQYF. The whole variable domain, filled in from reference TRBV7-2 and TRBJ2-7, reads GAGVSQSPSNKVTEKGKDVELRCDPISGHTALYWYRQSLGQGLEFLIYFQGNSAPDKSGLPSDRFSAERTGGSVSTLTIQRTQQEDSAVYLCASSVTGSREQYFGPGTRLTVT.